This T cell receptor beta chain was retrieved from a study of blood T cell repertoires in COVID-19. Study as a whole: COVID-19 samples collected from the United States, Italy and Spain covered acute and convalescent phases. In each case, the material was cDNA or gDNA derived from T cells, B-cell-depleted T cells, or PBMCs.

CDR3 length: 13 amino acids. The J segment lost 5 bases and the V segment lost 5 bases, leaving 6 bases of the junction unmatched. Germline CDR1 reads SGHRS; CDR2 reads YFSETQ. In the original workflow: Estimation of nucleated cell counts was performed using reference gene primer amplification. The method was immunoSEQ multiplex PCR; TCRdb's version includes in-frame clones alone and lacks a portion of them. The DNA gave D and trimming, while V, J and clone size come from that table. This table has around 120,000 clones, 70% to 90% appearing once. Sequencing input: peripheral blood. The V gene is TRBV5-1, the J gene TRBJ2-5; 7 nucleotides line up with TRBD1. This receptor was obtained from a human donor in a cohort sampled during active COVID-19. CDR3 protein: CASRKGAEETQYF. For the CDR3, the DNA is TGCGCCAGCAGAAAGGGGGCGGAGGAGACCCAGTACTTC.